This T cell receptor (beta chain) derives from a study of monozygotic twins with inflammatory bowel disease. Notes on the study in general: Differences in immunosuppressive treatment may have been a source of added variability in patient repertoires. There was no support for any single strong signal or clonotype associated with IBD.

Concerning this clonotype itself: Antigen specificity is unknown.

The germline gives CDR1 DFQATT, CDR2 SNEGSKA (reference sequence). This CDR3 is built from 12 residues. Each UMI, carrying a 6-nucleotide sample barcode, came from template switching. TCRdb reanalyzed the 5' RACE reads, giving one entry per CDR3 protein sequence and no DNA. This sample's clone table lists roughly 200,000 distinct CDR3 sequences. No sorting of T cells preceded isolation of total RNA from whole blood. The specimen was blood. This clonotype was sampled from a human donor with ulcerative colitis or Crohn's disease, or a healthy co-twin of an affected twin (not recorded which). The chain couples TRBV20-1 to TRBJ2-1; TCRdb calls TRBD1, which cannot be checked without DNA. CDR3 loop: CSASPSGQEEFF.